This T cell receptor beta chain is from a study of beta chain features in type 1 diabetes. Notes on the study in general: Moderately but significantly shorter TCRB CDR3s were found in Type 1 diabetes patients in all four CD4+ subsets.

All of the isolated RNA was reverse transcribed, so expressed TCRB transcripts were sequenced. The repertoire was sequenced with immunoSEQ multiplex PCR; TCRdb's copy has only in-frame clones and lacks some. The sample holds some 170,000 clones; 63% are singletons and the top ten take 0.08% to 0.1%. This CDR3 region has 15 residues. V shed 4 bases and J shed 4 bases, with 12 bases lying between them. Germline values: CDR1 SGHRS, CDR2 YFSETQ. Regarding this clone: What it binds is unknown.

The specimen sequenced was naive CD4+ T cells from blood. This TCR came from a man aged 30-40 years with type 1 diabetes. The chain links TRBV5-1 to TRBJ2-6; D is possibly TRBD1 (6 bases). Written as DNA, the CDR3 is TGCGCCAGCAGCGCGGCAGGGGTCGGGGCCAACGTCCTGACTTTC. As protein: CASSAAGVGANVLTF.